This T cell receptor (beta chain) was documented in a study of blood T cell repertoires in COVID-19. Study in general: T cells, B-cell-depleted T cells, or PBMCs provided the cDNA or gDNA that served as material.

This CDR3 has 16 residues. From germline, CDR1 is SGHRS and CDR2 YFSETQ. J was trimmed by 8 bases and V by 0 bases; bases with no gene match: 7. This clone has a handful of counts. This table comes from immunoSEQ multiplex PCR, and its TCRdb copy is limited to in-frame clones, with some not included. The table lists 200,000 to 300,000 clones, 81% of them singletons. The sequenced sample consisted of peripheral blood. This sequence joins TRBV5-1 and TRBJ2-1; 11 bases map to TRBD2. The sequence came from a woman of 80 years or more with acute or convalescent COVID-19. CDR3 coding DNA: TGCGCCAGCAGCTTGGCCGGTACTAGCGGGAGTTATGAGCAGTTCTTC. This sequence encodes CASSLAGTSGSYEQFF.